The clone carrying this TCR beta chain was seen once. Measured with immunoSEQ multiplex PCR; TCRdb has only the in-frame clones, and not every one. This sample has about 270,000 clones, with about 87% found just once. The data belong to a study of blood T cell repertoires in COVID-19. Trimming pared 2 bases from V and 5 bases from J, leaving 10 bases between. This CDR3 region has 14 residues. Per the germline V gene, CDR1 is KGHSH and CDR2 is LQKENI. The receptor's source is a woman in her 40s with acute COVID-19. The sample was PBMCs or T cells enriched from blood (not recorded which). V is TRBV18 and J is TRBJ1-5, with D maybe TRBD1 (5 bases). CDR3 loop: CASSPNLGDQPQHF. CDR3 sequence (DNA): TGTGCCAGCTCACCAAATTTAGGGGATCAGCCCCAGCATTTT.